The rows below give T cell receptor beta chains drawn from one sample of a study of T cells in Graves' hyperthyroidism and ophthalmopathy. TCRdb ran MiXCR on the multiplex PCR reads and lists one entry per CDR3 protein. The table records 400,000 to 600,000 distinct CDR3 sequences, roughly a sixth of them present only once. Sequences were obtained from blood. The receptor set was obtained from a woman in her twenties or thirties with Graves' ophthalmopathy. CDR3s include the opening cysteine and the closing phenylalanine or tryptophan. D genes are given only for firm matches. Clone size is not always given. Where it is, it says once, few, many or a class for expanded clones.

v_call	j_call	clone_size	d_call	cdr3_aa	cdr3_nt
TRBV20-1	TRBJ1-2	many	TRBD1	CSASGTGIHGYTF	TGCAGTGCTTCCGGGACAGGGATTCATGGCTACACCTTC
TRBV28	TRBJ2-7	many	-	CASSPELPGQYF	TGTGCCAGCAGTCCCGAACTACCGGGGCAGTACTTC
TRBV15	TRBJ2-7	-	-	CATSTRDQGHEQYF	TGTGCCACCAGCACCCGGGATCAGGGCCACGAGCAGTACTTC
TRBV29-1	TRBJ1-2	many	-	CSVEDDRWIYGYTF	TGCAGCGTTGAAGACGACAGGTGGATCTATGGCTACACCTTC
TRBV7-2	TRBJ2-5	few	TRBD1	CASSPTGGTGDVKHF	TGTGCCAGCAGCCCAACCGGGGGGACAGGGGACGTCAAGCACTTC
TRBV7-9	TRBJ1-2	many	TRBD1	CASSATGGKGYGYTF	TGTGCCAGCAGCGCGACAGGGGGCAAGGGCTATGGCTACACCTTC
TRBV20-1	TRBJ1-4	many	-	CSGGEGEEKLFF	TGCAGTGGAGGAGAGGGAGAGGAAAAACTGTTTTTT
TRBV14	TRBJ2-1	many	TRBD2	CASSQRLAGGNEQFF	TGTGCCAGCAGCCAAAGACTAGCGGGAGGTAATGAGCAGTTCTTC
TRBV28	TRBJ1-1	many	-	CASSFAGHTEAFF	TGTGCCAGCAGTTTTGCAGGGCACACTGAAGCTTTCTTT
TRBV24-1	TRBJ2-3	many	-	CATSDPGTDTDTQYF	TGTGCCACCAGTGACCCCGGGACTGACACAGATACGCAGTATTTT
TRBV20-1	TRBJ2-1	many	-	CSARGPSDYNEQFF	TGCAGTGCTAGAGGGCCGAGCGACTACAATGAGCAGTTCTTC